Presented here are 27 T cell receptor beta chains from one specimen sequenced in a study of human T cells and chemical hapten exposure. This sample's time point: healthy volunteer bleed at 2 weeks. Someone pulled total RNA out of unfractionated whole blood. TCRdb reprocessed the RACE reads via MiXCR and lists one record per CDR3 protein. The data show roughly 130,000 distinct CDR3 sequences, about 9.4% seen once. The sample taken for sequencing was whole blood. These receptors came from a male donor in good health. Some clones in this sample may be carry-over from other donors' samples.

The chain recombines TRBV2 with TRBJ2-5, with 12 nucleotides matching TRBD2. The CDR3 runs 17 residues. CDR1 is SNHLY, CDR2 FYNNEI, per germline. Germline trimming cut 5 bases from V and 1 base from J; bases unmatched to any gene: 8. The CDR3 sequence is CASSPRGLAGPQETQYF. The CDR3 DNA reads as TGTGCCAGCAGTCCACGGGGACTAGCGGGTCCCCAAGAGACCCAGTACTTC.

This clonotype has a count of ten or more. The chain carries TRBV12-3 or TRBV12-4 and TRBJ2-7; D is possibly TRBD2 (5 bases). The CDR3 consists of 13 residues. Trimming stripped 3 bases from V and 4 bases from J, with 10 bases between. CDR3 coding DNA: TGTGCCAGCAGTTTTTCCGGGGAGTACGAGCAGTACTTC. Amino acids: CASSFSGEYEQYF.

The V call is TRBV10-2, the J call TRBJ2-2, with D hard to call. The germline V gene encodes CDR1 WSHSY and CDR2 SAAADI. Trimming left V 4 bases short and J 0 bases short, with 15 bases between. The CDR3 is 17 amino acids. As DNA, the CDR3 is TGCGCCAGCAGTGCGCTCCACTACCCCGCGAACACCGGGGAGCTGTTTTTT. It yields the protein CASSALHYPANTGELFF.

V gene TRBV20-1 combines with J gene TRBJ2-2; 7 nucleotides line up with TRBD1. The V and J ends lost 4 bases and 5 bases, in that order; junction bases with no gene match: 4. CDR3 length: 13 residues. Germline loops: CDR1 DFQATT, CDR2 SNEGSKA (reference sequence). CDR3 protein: CSAKTGRTGELFF. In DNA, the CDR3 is TGCAGTGCTAAGACAGGGCGGACCGGGGAGCTGTTTTTT.

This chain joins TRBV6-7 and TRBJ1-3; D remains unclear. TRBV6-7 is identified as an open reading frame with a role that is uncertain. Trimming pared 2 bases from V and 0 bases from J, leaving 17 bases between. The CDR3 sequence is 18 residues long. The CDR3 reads CASSYRHLPNSSGNTIYF. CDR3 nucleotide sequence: TGTGCCAGCAGTTACCGACATTTGCCGAACTCCTCTGGAAACACCATATATTTT.

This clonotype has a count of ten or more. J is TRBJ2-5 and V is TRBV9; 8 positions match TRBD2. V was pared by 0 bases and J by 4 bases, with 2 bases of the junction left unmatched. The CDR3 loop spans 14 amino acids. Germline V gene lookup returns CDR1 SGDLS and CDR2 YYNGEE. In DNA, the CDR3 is TGTGCCAGCAGCGTAGTCGGGGGGGCAGAGACCCAGTACTTC. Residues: CASSVVGGAETQYF.

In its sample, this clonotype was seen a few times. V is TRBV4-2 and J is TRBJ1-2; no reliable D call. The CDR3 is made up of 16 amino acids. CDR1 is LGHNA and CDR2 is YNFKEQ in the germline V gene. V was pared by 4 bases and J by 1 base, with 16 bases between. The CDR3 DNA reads TGTGCCAGCAGCCCAAGTTCGCAGCCTCTTAACTATGGCTACACCTTC. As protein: CASSPSSQPLNYGYTF.

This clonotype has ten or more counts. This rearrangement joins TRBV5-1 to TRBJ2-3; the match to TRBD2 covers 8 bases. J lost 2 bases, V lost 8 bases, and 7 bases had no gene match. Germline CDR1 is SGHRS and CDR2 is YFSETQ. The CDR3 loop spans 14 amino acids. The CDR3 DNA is TGCGCCAGTATAAGCGGGAGTAACACAGATACGCAGTATTTT. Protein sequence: CASISGSNTDTQYF.

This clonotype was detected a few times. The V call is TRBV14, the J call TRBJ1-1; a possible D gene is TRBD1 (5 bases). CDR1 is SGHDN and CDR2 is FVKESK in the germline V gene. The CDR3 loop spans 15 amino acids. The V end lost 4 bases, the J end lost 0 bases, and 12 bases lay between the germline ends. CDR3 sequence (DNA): TGTGCCAGCAGCCCCCTGGGGCCTCTGAACACTGAAGCTTTCTTT. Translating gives CASSPLGPLNTEAFF.

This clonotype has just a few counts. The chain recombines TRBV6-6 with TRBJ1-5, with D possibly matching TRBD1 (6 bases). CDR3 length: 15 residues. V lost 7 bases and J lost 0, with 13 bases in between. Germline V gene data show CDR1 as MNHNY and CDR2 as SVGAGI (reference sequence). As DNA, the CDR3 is TGTGCCAGCAACAGGGCCGGGTATAGCAATCAGCCCCAGCATTTT. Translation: CASNRAGYSNQPQHF.

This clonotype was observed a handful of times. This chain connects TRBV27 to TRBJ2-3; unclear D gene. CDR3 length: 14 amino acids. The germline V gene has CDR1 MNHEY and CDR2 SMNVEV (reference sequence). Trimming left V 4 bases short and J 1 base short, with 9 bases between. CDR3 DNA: TGTGCCAGCAGTTCGTCCTGGGGCACAGATACGCAGTATTTT. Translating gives CASSSSWGTDTQYF.

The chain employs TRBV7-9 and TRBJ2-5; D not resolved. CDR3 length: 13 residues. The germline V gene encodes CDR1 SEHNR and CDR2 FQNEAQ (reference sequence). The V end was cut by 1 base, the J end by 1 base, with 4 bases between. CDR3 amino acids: CASSLEFQETQYF. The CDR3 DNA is TGTGCCAGCAGCTTAGAATTCCAAGAGACCCAGTACTTC.

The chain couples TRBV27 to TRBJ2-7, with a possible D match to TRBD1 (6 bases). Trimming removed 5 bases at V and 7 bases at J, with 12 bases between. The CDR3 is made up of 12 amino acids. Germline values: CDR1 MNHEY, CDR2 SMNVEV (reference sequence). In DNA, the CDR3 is TGTGCCAGCAGTATCACAGGGATGGAGCAGTACTTC. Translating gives CASSITGMEQYF.

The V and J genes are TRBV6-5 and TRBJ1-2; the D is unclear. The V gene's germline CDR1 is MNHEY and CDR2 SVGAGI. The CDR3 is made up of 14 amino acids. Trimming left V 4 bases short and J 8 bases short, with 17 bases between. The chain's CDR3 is CASSSRSSALGYTF. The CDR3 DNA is TGTGCCAGCAGTTCCCGAAGCAGCGCCCTCGGCTACACCTTC.

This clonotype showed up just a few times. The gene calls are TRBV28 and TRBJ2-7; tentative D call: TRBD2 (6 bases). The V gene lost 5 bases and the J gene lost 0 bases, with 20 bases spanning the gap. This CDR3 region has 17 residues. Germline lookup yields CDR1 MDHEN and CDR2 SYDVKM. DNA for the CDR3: TGTGCCAGCAGTCAGCTCCCTCGGGGGAAAAGCTCCTACGAGCAGTACTTC. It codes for CASSQLPRGKSSYEQYF.

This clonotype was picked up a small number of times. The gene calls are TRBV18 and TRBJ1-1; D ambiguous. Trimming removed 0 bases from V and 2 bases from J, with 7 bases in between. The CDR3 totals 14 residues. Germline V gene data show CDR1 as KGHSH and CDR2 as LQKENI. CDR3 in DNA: TGTGCCAGCTCACCACCTTCCGCTAACACTGAAGCTTTCTTT. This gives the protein CASSPPSANTEAFF.

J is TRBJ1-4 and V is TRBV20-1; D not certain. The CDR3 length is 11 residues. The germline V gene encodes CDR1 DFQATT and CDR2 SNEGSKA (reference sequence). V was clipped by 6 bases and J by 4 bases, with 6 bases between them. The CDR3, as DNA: TGCAGTGCATTTTTTAATGAAAAACTGTTTTTT. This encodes CSAFFNEKLFF.

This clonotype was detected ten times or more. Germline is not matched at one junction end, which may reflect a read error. CDR3 nucleotides: TGTGCCAGCAGCTTAAAAGGGGCCGTTGCGATATCTTTT. Translated, it gives CASSLKGAVAISF. This rearrangement joins TRBV7-2 to TRBJ1-6; the D gene is possibly TRBD1 (5 bases). CDR3 length: 13 amino acids. In germline, CDR1 is SGHTA, CDR2 FQGNSA.

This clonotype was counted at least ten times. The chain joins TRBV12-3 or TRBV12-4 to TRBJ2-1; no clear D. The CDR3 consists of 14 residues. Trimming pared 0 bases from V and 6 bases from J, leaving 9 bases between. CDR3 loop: CASSLAGRGNEQFF. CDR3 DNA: TGTGCCAGCAGTTTAGCGGGCCGAGGCAATGAGCAGTTCTTC.

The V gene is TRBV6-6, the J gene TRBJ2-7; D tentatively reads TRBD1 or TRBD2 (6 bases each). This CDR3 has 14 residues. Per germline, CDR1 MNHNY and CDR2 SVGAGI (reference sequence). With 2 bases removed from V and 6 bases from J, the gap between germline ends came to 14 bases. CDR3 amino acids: CASSYRGVTSEQYF. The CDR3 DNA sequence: TGTGCCAGCAGTTACAGGGGGGTGACGAGCGAGCAGTACTTC.

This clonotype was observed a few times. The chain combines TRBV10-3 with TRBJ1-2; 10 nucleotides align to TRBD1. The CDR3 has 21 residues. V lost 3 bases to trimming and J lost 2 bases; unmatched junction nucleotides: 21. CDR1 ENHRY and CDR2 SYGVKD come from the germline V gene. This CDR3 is CAISEDLLPGQGWLLNYGYTF. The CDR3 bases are TGTGCCATCAGTGAAGACCTGTTACCGGGACAGGGGTGGTTACTGAACTATGGCTACACCTTC.

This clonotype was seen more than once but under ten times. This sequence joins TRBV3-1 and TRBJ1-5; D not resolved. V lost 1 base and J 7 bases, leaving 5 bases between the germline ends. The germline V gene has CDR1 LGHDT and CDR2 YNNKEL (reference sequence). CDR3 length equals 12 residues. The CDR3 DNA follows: TGTGCCAGCAGCCAAGGGCAACAGCCCCAGCATTTT. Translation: CASSQGQQPQHF.

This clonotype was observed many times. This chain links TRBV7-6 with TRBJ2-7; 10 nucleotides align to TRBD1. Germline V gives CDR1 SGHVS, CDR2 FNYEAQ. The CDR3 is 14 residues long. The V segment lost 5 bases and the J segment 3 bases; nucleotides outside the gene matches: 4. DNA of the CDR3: TGTGCCAGCAGCAGACAGGGGGCTGGCTACGAGCAGTACTTC. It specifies CASSRQGAGYEQYF. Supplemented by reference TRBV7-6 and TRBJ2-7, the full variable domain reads GAGVSQSPRYKVTKRGQDVALRCDPISGHVSLYWYRQALGQGPEFLTYFNYEAQQDKSGLPNDRFSAERPEGSISTLTIQRTEQRDSAMYRCASSRQGAGYEQYFGPGTRLTVT.

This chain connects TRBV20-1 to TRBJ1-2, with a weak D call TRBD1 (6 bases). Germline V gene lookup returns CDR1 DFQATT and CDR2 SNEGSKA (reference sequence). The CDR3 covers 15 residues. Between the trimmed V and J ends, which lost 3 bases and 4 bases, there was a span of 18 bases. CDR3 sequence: CSARKRRTALYGYTF. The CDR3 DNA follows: TGCAGTGCTAGGAAAAGGCGGACAGCTCTCTATGGCTACACCTTC.

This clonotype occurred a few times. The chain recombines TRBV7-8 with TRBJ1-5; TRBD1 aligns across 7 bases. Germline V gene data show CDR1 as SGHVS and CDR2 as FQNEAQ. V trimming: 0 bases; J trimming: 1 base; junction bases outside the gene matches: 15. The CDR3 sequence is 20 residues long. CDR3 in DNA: TGTGCCAGCAGCTTAGCGCCCTATGGGGGACAGATGATAAGCAATCAGCCCCAGCATTTT. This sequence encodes CASSLAPYGGQMISNQPQHF.

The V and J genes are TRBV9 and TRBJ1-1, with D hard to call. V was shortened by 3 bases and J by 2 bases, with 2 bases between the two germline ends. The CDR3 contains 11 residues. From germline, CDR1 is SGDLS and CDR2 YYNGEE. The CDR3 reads CASSDNTEAFF. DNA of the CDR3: TGTGCCAGCAGCGACAACACTGAAGCTTTCTTT.

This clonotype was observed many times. The CDR3 nucleotides read TGTGCCAGCAGCCCAGTTAAAGCGGGAGGGCCCTACAATGAGCAGTTCTTC. Amino acid sequence: CASSPVKAGGPYNEQFF. The rearrangement joins TRBV7-9 to TRBJ2-1; 10 nucleotides align to TRBD2. Trimming removed 5 bases from V and 2 bases from J; junction bases left unmatched: 9. Per germline, CDR1 SEHNR and CDR2 FQNEAQ (reference sequence). The CDR3 contains 17 residues.